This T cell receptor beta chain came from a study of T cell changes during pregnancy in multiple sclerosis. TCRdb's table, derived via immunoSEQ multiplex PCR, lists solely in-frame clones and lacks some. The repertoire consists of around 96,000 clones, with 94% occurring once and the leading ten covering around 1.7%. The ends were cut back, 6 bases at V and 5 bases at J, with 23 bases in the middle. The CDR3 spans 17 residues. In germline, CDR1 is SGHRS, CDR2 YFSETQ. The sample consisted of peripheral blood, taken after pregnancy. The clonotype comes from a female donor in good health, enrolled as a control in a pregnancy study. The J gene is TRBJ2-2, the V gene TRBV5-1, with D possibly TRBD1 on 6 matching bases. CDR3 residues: CASTLVTSGDLTGELFF. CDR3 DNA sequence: TGCGCCAGCACCCTGGTCACCTCAGGGGACCTGACCGGGGAGCTGTTTTTT.